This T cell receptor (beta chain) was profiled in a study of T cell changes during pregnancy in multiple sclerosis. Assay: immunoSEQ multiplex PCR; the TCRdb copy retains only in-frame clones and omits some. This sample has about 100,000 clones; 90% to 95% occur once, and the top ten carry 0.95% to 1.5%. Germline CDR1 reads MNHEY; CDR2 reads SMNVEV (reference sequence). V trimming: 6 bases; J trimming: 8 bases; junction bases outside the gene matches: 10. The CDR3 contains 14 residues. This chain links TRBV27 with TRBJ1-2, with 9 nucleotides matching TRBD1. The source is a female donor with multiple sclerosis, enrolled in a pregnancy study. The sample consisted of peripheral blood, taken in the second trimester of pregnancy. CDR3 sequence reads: CASRTTGGVYGYTF. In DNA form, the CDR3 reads TGTGCCAGCAGGACGACAGGGGGGGTGTACGGCTACACCTTC.